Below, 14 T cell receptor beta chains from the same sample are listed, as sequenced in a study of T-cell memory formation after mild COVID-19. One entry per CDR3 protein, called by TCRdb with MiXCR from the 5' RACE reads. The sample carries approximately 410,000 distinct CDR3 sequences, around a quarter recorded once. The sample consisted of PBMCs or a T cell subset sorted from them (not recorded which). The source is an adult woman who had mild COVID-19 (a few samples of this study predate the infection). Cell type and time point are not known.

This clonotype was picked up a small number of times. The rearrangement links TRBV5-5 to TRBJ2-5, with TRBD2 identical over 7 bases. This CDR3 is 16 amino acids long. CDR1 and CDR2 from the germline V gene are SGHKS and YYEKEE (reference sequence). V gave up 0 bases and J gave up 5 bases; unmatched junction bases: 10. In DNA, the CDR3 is TGTGCCAGCAGCTTGGCCCCGGCTAGCGGTCAGGAGACCCAGTACTTC. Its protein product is CASSLAPASGQETQYF.

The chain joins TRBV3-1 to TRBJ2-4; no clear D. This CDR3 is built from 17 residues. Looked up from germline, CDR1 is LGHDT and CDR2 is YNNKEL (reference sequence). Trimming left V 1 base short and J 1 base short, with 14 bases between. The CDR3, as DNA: TGTGCCAGCAGCCAAGGGTTGGGGAATCGGGCCAAAAACATTCAGTACTTC. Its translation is CASSQGLGNRAKNIQYF.

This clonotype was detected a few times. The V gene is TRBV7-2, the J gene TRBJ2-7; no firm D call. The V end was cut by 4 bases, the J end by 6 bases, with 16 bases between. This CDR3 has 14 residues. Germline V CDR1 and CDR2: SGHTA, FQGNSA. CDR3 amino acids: CASSSPGESGEQYF. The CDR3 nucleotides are TGTGCCAGCAGCTCCCCCGGAGAGTCTGGCGAGCAGTACTTC.

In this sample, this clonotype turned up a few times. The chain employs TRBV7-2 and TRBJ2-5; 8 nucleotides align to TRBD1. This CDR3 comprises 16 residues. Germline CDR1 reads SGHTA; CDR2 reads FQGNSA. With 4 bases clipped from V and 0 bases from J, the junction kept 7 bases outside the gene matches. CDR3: CASSSWTGSYQETQYF. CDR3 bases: TGTGCCAGCAGCTCCTGGACAGGGAGTTACCAAGAGACCCAGTACTTC.

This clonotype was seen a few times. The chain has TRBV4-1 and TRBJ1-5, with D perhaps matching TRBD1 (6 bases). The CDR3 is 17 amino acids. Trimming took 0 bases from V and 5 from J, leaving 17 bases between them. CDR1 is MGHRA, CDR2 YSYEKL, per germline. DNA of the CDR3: TGCGCCAGCAGCCAAGAAGAGATGAGGGGGAGAGATCAGCCCCAGCATTTT. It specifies CASSQEEMRGRDQPQHF.

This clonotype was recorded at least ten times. CDR3 amino acids: CSARSGTLYNEQFF. CDR3 DNA: TGCAGTGCTAGATCTGGGACCCTCTACAATGAGCAGTTCTTC. The chain couples TRBV20-1 to TRBJ2-1; D possibly uses TRBD1 or TRBD2 (5 bases each). The CDR3 runs to 14 residues. Trimming removed 2 bases from V and 3 bases from J, with 11 bases in between. Germline V lookup: CDR1 DFQATT, CDR2 SNEGSKA (reference sequence).

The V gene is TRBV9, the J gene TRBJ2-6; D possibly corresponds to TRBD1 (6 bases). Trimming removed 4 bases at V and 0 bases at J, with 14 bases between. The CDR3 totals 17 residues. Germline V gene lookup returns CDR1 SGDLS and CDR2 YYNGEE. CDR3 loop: CASSSRDIHSGANVLTF. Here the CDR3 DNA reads TGTGCCAGCAGCTCCCGGGACATCCACTCTGGGGCCAACGTCCTGACTTTC.

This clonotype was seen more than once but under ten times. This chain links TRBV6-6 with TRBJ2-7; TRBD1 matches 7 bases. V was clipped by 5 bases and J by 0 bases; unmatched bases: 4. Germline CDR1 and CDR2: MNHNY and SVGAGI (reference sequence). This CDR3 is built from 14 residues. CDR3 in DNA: TGTGCCAGCAGTGAGACAGGGAGCTCCTACGAGCAGTACTTC. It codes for CASSETGSSYEQYF.

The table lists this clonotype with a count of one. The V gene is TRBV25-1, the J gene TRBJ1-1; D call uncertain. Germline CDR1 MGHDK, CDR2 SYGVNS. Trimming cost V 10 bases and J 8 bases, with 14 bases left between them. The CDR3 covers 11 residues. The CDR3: CANRDRYEAFF. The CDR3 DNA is TGTGCCAACCGCGACCGCTACGAAGCTTTCTTT. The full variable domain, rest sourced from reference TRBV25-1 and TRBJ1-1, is EADIYQTPRYLVIGTGKKITLECSQTMGHDKMYWYQQDPGMELHLIHYSYGVNSTEKGDLSSESTVSRIRTEHFPLTLESARPSHTSQYLCANRDRYEAFFGQGTRLTVV.

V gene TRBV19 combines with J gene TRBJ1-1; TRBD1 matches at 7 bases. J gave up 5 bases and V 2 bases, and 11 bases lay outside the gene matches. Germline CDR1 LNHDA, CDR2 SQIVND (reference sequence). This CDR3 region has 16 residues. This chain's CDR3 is CASSILPGRGGTEAFF. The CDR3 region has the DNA TGTGCCAGTAGTATATTGCCCGGCAGGGGGGGAACTGAAGCTTTCTTT.

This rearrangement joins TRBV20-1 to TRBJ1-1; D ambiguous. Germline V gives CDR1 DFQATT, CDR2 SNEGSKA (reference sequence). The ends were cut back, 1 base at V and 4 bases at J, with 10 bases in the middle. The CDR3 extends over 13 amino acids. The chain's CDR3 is CSARVHGRTEAFF. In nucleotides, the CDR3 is TGCAGTGCTAGAGTGCACGGACGCACTGAAGCTTTCTTT.

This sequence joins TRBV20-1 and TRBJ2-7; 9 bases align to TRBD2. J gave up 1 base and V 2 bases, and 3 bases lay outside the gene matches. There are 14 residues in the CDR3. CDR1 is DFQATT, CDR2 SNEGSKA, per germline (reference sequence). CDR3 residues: CSARRSGGSYEQYF. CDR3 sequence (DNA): TGCAGTGCTAGACGTAGCGGGGGTTCCTACGAGCAGTACTTC.

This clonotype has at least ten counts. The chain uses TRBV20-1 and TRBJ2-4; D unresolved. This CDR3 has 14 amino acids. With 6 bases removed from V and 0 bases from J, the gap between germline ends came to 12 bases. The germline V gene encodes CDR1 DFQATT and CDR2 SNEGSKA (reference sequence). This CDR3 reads CSAHPTRAKNIQYF. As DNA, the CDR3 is TGCAGTGCCCATCCCACTCGAGCCAAAAACATTCAGTACTTC.

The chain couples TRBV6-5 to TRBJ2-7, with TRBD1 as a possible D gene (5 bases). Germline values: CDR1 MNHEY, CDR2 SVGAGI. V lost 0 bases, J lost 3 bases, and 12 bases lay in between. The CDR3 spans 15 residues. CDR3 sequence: CASSYSIAGNYEQYF. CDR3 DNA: TGTGCCAGCAGTTACTCAATTGCAGGGAACTACGAGCAGTACTTC.